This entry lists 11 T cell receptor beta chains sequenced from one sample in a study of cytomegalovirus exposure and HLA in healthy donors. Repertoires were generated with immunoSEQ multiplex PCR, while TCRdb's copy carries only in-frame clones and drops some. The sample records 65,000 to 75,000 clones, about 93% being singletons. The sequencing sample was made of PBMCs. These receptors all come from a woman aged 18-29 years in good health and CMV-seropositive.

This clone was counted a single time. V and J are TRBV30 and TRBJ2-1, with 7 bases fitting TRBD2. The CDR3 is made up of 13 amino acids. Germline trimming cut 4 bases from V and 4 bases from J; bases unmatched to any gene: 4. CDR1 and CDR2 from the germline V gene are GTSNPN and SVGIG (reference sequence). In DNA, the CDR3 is TGTGCCTGGAAAGGCGGGAGTTACAATGAGCAGTTCTTC. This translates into CAWKGGSYNEQFF.

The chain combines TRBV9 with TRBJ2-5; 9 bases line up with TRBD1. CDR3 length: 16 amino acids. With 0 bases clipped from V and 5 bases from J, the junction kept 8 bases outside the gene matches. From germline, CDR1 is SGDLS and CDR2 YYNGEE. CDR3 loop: CASSVGHRGRFETQYF. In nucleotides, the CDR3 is TGTGCCAGCAGCGTAGGGCACAGGGGGCGATTCGAGACCCAGTACTTC. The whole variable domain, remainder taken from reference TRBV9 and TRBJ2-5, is DSGVTQTPKHLITATGQRVTLRCSPRSGDLSVYWYQQSLDQGLQFLIQYYNGEERAKGNILERFSAQQFPDLHSELNLSSLELGDSALYFCASSVGHRGRFETQYFGPGTRLLVL.

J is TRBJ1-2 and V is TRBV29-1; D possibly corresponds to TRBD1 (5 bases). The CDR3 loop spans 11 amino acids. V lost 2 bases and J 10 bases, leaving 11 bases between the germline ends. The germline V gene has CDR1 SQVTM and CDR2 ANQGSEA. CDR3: CSVETRQFYTF. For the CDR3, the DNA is TGCAGCGTTGAAACTCGACAGTTCTACACCTTC. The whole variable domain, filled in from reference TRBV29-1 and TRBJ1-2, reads SAVISQKPSRDICQRGTSLTIQCQVDSQVTMMFWYRQQPGQSLTLIATANQGSEATYESGFVIDKFPISRPNLTFSTLTVSNMSPEDSSIYLCSVETRQFYTFGSGTRLTVV.

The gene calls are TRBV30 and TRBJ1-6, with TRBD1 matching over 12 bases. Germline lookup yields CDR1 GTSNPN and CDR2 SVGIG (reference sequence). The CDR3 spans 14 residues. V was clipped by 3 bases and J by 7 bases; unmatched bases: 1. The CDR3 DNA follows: TGTGCCTGGAGGGGACAGGGGGCAAATTCACCCCTCCACTTT. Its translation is CAWRGQGANSPLHF.

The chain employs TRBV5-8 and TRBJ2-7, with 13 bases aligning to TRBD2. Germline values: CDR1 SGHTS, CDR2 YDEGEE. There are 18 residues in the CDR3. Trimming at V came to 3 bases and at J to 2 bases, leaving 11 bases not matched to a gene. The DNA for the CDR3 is TGTGCCAGCAGCTGGACCGGGACTAGCGGGACGGGTACCTACGAGCAGTACTTC. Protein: CASSWTGTSGTGTYEQYF.

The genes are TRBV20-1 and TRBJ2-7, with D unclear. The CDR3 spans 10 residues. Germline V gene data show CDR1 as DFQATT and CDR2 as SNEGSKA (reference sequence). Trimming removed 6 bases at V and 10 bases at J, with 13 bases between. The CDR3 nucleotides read TGCAGTGCCAGACGCCAGAAACAGTACTTC. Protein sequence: CSARRQKQYF.

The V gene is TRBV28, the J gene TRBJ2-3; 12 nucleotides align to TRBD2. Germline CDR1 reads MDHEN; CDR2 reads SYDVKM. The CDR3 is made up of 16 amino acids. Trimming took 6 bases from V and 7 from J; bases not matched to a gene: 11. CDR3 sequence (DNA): TGTGCCAGCAGCGTAGCCGGACTAGCGGGGTCTAATACGCAGTATTTT. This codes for CASSVAGLAGSNTQYF.

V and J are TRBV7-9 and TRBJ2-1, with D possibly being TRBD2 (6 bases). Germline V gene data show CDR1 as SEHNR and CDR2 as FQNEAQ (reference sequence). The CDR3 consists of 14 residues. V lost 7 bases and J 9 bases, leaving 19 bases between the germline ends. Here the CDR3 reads CASTSRGSGAEQFF. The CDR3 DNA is TGTGCCAGCACCAGCCGGGGGTCGGGAGCTGAGCAGTTCTTC.

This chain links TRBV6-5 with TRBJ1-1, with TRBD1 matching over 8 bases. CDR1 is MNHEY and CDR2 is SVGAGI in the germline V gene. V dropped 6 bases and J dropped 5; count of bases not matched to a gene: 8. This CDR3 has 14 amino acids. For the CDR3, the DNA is TGTGCCAGCAGCCGGACAGGGAGGTGGACTGAAGCTTTCTTT. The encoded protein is CASSRTGRWTEAFF.

CDR3 bases: TGCGCCAGCAGACCAGACTCGACTAGCACAGATACGCAGTATTTT. Translation gives CASRPDSTSTDTQYF. The chain combines TRBV5-1 with TRBJ2-3, with D uncertain. Germline CDR1 and CDR2: SGHRS and YFSETQ. CDR3 size: 15 residues. The ends were cut back, 5 bases at V and 0 bases at J, with 13 bases in the middle.

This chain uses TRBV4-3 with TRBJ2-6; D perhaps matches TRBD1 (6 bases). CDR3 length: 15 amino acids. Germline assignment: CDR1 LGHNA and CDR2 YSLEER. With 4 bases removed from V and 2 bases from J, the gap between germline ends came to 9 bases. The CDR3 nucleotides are TGCGCCAGCAGCCCACAGGGCACTGGGGCCAACGTCCTGACTTTC. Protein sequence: CASSPQGTGANVLTF.